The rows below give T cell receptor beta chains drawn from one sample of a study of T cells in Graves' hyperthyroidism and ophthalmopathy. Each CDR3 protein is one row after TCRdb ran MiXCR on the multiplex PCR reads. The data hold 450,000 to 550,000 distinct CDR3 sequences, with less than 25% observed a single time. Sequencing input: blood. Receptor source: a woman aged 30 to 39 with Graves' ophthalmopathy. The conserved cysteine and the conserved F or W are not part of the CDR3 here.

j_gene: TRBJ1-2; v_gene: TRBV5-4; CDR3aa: ASTNRGIDYGYT
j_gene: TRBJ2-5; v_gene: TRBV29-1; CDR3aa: SGYEETQY
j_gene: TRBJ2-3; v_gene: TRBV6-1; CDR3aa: ASSDRGSDTQY
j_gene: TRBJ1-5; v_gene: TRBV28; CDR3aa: ASRPGDQPQH
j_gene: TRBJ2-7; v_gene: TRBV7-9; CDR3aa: ASSLEITGNYEQY
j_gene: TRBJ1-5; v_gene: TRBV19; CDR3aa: ASTKRQGHQPQH
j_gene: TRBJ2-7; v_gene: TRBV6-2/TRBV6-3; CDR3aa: ASSYSEREGYEQY
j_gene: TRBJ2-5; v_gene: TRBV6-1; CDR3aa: ASRRGLGETQY
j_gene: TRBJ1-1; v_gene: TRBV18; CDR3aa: ASSPRAGPMNTEAF
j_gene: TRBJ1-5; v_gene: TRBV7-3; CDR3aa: ASSTGWNQPQH
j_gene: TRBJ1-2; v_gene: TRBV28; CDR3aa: ASRGTGGYT
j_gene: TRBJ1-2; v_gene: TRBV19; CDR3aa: ASSIKGADGYT
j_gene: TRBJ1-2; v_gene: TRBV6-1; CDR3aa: ASSEAGGNYGYT
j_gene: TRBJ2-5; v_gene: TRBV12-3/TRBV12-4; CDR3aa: ASSISRGETQY
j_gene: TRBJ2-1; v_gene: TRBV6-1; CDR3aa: ASSHTGDQF
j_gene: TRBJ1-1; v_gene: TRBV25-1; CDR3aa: ASSDLRRDTEAF
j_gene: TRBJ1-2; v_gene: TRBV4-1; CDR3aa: ASSQLQGNGYT
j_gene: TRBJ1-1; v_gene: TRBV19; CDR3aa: ASSYLGDTEAF
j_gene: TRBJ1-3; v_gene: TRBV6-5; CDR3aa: ASSYANTRNTIY
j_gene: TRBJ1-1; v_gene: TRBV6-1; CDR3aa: ASSKEQGVEAF
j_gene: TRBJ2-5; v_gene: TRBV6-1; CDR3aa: ASRKGGQETQY
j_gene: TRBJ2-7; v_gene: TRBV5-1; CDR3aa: ASSPTGSTYEQY